This TCR beta chain was observed in a study of post-analysis software for immune sequencing data. Study outcomes and limitations: Four or five TRBV segments (TRBV5-6, TRBV5-1 and TRBV20-1 among them) occurred more frequently in patients than in controls. Relative to controls, patients with multiple sclerosis showed significantly lower normalized Chao1 diversity. Same-batch samples co-clustered strongly by F measure.

The V end was cut by 10 bases, the J end by 2 bases, with 18 bases between. CDR1 is ENHRY and CDR2 is SYGVKD in the germline V gene. The CDR3 consists of 14 residues. Libraries were made from TCR beta cDNA, and they carried unique molecular identifiers. Input populations of 1 to 10 million T cells gave rise to around 500,000 cDNA molecules. TCRdb redid the calling of the PCR reads with MiXCR, one entry per CDR3 protein. The sample holds 650,000 to 850,000 distinct CDR3 sequences, approximately 57% seen once. Comment on this clonotype: The antigen remains undetermined.

The sample consisted of blood. This chain links TRBV10-3 with TRBJ2-7; possible D gene TRBD2, 5 bases. The TCR was taken from a girl aged 10 to 17 with multiple sclerosis. The CDR3 loop is CANFTAVSPYEQYF. CDR3 nucleotides: TGTGCCAACTTCACAGCGGTTTCTCCCTACGAGCAGTACTTC.